Each of the 17 T cell receptor beta chains below was sequenced from the same sample in a study of molecular identifiers for immune sequencing clone quantification. TCRdb reanalysed the PCR reads using MiXCR and keeps one entry per CDR3 protein. The sample consists of about half a million distinct CDR3 sequences, 25% of them appearing once. The specimen sequenced was naive CD8+ T cells from blood, with Jurkat cell RNA spiked in. Subset defined: FACS-sorted CD8+CD4-CCR7+CD45RA+ naive T cells. The receptors derive from a human donor in good health. Some libraries in this study had Jurkat cell RNA spiked in.

The table lists this clonotype with many counts. The rearrangement joins TRBV3-1 to TRBJ1-1, with D hard to call. CDR3 size: 15 residues. Germline V lookup: CDR1 LGHDT, CDR2 YNNKEL (reference sequence). V was cut by 1 base and J by 3 bases, with 12 bases left in between. CDR3 protein: CASSQAPGEDTEAFF. The CDR3 DNA follows: TGTGCCAGCAGCCAAGCCCCCGGAGAGGACACTGAAGCTTTCTTT.

The chain uses TRBV29-1 and TRBJ2-5, with TRBD1 matching 11 bases. The germline CDR1 and CDR2 sequences are SQVTM and ANQGSEA. V lost 4 bases and J lost 1; bases outside the gene matches: 14. The length of the CDR3 is 18 residues. In DNA form, the CDR3 reads TGCAGCGTTGGGGGGGGACAGGGGGTGTCGTTCCCCCAAGAGACCCAGTACTTC. The encoded protein is CSVGGGQGVSFPQETQYF.

In this sample, this clonotype turned up many times. The chain has TRBV4-2 and TRBJ2-7; tentative D call: TRBD1 (6 bases). Germline loops: CDR1 LGHNA, CDR2 YNFKEQ. V was clipped by 0 bases and J by 2 bases, with 11 bases between them. This CDR3 is built from 15 residues. CDR3 DNA sequence: TGTGCCAGCAGCCAAGATCCGGCAGGGGCCTACGAGCAGTACTTC. It specifies CASSQDPAGAYEQYF.

This clonotype has only a few counts. CDR3 residues: CASSADRDFYEQYF. In nucleotides, the CDR3 is TGTGCCAGCTCCGCGGACAGGGACTTCTACGAGCAGTACTTC. This chain links TRBV27 with TRBJ2-7, with 8 bases that match TRBD1. This CDR3 contains 14 residues. Unmatched junction bases numbered 9, after V lost 8 bases and J lost 3 bases. Germline CDR1 MNHEY, CDR2 SMNVEV (reference sequence).

This clonotype has a handful of counts. CDR3 sequence reads: CSAFLLAGSYEQYF. DNA for the CDR3: TGCAGTGCTTTCCTACTAGCGGGGTCCTACGAGCAGTACTTC. This chain joins TRBV20-1 and TRBJ2-7; 10 bases are shared with TRBD2. This CDR3 region has 14 residues. CDR1 and CDR2 from the germline V gene are DFQATT and SNEGSKA (reference sequence). The trim removed 5 bases at V and 1 base at J, leaving 5 bases unmatched.

To note about this clonotype: A much bigger clone sits one base away, suggesting this may be a read error. This chain uses TRBV27 with TRBJ2-4; a weak D match, TRBD2 (5 bases). The V end was cut by 5 bases, the J end by 11 bases, with 19 bases between. Germline V lookup: CDR1 MNHEY, CDR2 SMNVEV (reference sequence). CDR3 size: 14 residues. In nucleotides, the CDR3 is TGTGCCAGCAGTCCCCCCCCCCCCGGGGTAGTTCAGTACTTC. Translated, it gives CASSPPPPGVVQYF.

Regarding this clonotype: Because it lacks the conserved phenylalanine or tryptophan at the end, this CDR3 is likely a read error. The chain carries TRBV5-3 and TRBJ1-1; D is uncertain. TRBV5-3 has ORF status, its function being uncertain. This CDR3 is built from 12 residues. CDR3 coding DNA: TGTGCCAGCAGCTTTGCCCCCACTGAAGCTTTCTAT. This encodes CASSFAPTEAFY.

In regard to this clonotype: This CDR3 is missing its conserved last phenylalanine or tryptophan, likely due to a read error. DNA for the CDR3: TGTGCCAGCAGCGGCAGGACTAGCGGGAGTCGTCGGCAGTACCTC. Translating gives CASSGRTSGSRRQYL. The gene calls are TRBV7-9 and TRBJ2-7; 13 bases are a match to TRBD2. Germline loops: CDR1 SEHNR, CDR2 FQNEAQ (reference sequence). V lost 5 bases and J lost 9; bases outside the gene matches: 10. The CDR3 sequence is 15 residues long.

The chain employs TRBV6-5 and TRBJ2-6; the match to TRBD1 covers 11 bases. Looked up from germline, CDR1 is MNHEY and CDR2 is SVGAGI. Trimming removed 2 bases from V and 9 bases from J; junction bases left unmatched: 6. The CDR3 is 16 residues long. CDR3 sequence reads: CASSYLEDRGRNVLTF. CDR3 coding DNA: TGTGCCAGCAGTTACCTGGAGGACAGGGGGCGCAACGTCCTGACTTTC.

A few counts support this clonotype. The chain uses TRBV5-1 and TRBJ2-1; 8 nucleotides match TRBD2. V was clipped by 2 bases and J by 8 bases; unmatched bases: 6. From germline, CDR1 is SGHRS and CDR2 YFSETQ. The CDR3 is 14 residues long. Here the CDR3 reads CASSFTGGSYEQFF. Written as DNA, the CDR3 is TGCGCCAGCAGCTTCACGGGAGGGTCTTATGAGCAGTTCTTC.

The rearrangement uses TRBV7-9 and TRBJ2-3; D not resolved. The length of the CDR3 is 11 residues. V gave up 8 bases and J gave up 6 bases, with 9 bases separating them. From germline, CDR1 is SEHNR and CDR2 FQNEAQ (reference sequence). The CDR3 DNA reads TGTGCCAGCGGAACACCGGATACGCAGTATTTT. Protein: CASGTPDTQYF.

In its sample, this clonotype was seen a few times. V and J are TRBV6-2 or TRBV6-3 and TRBJ2-3; D unresolved. This CDR3 comprises 12 residues. Germline CDR1 reads MNHEY; CDR2 reads SVGEGT. Trimming removed 4 bases at V and 5 bases at J, with 7 bases between. In DNA, the CDR3 is TGTGCCAGCAGTTCGTGGGGAGATACGCAGTATTTT. It codes for CASSSWGDTQYF.

With regard to this clonotype: This may be a read error: a much more frequent sequence differs by one nucleotide. This chain uses TRBV7-6 with TRBJ2-7; D possibly corresponds to TRBD2 (6 bases). Trimming pared 7 bases from V and 2 bases from J, leaving 21 bases between. Germline assignment: CDR1 SGHVS and CDR2 FNYEAQ. CDR3 length: 16 amino acids. This CDR3 reads CASNPSHVEGTYEQYF. Here the CDR3 DNA reads TGTGCCAGCAACCCATCACACGTGGAGGGGACCTACGAGCAGTACTTC.

This clonotype came up a few times. The chain combines TRBV6-4 with TRBJ1-2; D remains unclear. This CDR3 region has 17 residues. Trimming left V 6 bases short and J 4 bases short, with 24 bases between. CDR1 and CDR2 from the germline V gene are MRHNA and SNTAGT. The CDR3 loop is CASSPVLQEKGAYGYTF. CDR3 nucleotide sequence: TGTGCCAGCAGCCCCGTGTTGCAGGAAAAGGGAGCCTATGGCTACACCTTC.

The chain links TRBV27 to TRBJ2-7, with D tentatively TRBD2 (7 bases). The CDR3 totals 14 residues. Trimming cost V 4 bases and J 2 bases, with 12 bases left between them. Germline V gene sequence: CDR1 MNHEY, CDR2 SMNVEV (reference sequence). The CDR3 DNA reads TGTGCCAGCAGTTCCGTGGGGGGGCCCTACGAGCAGTACTTC. Its protein product is CASSSVGGPYEQYF.

The J gene is TRBJ2-1, the V gene TRBV9; TRBD1 might be the D (5 bases). Germline V gene data show CDR1 as SGDLS and CDR2 as YYNGEE. Trimming pared 3 bases from V and 8 bases from J, leaving 12 bases between. This CDR3 contains 13 residues. The CDR3: CASSADNRHEQFF. DNA for the CDR3: TGTGCCAGCAGCGCGGACAACCGGCATGAGCAGTTCTTC. The whole variable domain, filled in from reference TRBV9 and TRBJ2-1, reads DSGVTQTPKHLITATGQRVTLRCSPRSGDLSVYWYQQSLDQGLQFLIQYYNGEERAKGNILERFSAQQFPDLHSELNLSSLELGDSALYFCASSADNRHEQFFGPGTRLTVL.

The V call is TRBV7-6, the J call TRBJ2-6; D is possibly TRBD1 or TRBD2 (5 bases each). There are 19 residues in the CDR3. V lost 5 bases and J lost 0, with 20 bases in between. Germline CDR1 SGHVS, CDR2 FNYEAQ. CDR3 protein: CASSEGISGGISGANVLTF. The CDR3 DNA sequence: TGTGCCAGCAGCGAGGGGATCAGTGGAGGCATCTCTGGGGCCAACGTCCTGACTTTC.